This T cell receptor (beta chain) was identified in a study of blood T cell repertoires in COVID-19. The age range of participants was 18 to 89 years, with residence in about two dozen US areas. The V and J ends lost 10 bases and 5 bases respectively, with 20 bases between them. Germline values: CDR1 SNHLY, CDR2 FYNNEI. CDR3 size: 14 residues. Under the authors' procedure: The assay estimated nucleated cells by amplifying reference gene primers. Assay used: immunoSEQ multiplex PCR; TCRdb lists only in-frame clones, some missing. The V and J calls and clone size are taken from that table; D and trimming were inferred from the DNA. The table lists 300,000 to 400,000 clones, roughly 91% of them singletons, with less than 1.5% in the top ten.

This clonotype was sampled from a woman younger than 35 who had recovered from COVID-19. The V gene is TRBV2, the J gene TRBJ1-2, with a tentative D call TRBD1 (6 bases). Sample: PBMCs or T cells enriched from blood (not recorded which). The CDR3 DNA reads TGTGCCACCCTCAGGGACACAGGACCGTATGGCTACACCTTC. It specifies CATLRDTGPYGYTF. The full variable domain, with the rest looked up from reference TRBV2 and TRBJ1-2, is EPEVTQTPSHQVTQMGQEVILRCVPISNHLYFYWYRQILGQKVEFLVSFYNNEISEKSEIFDDQFSVERPDGSNFTLKIRSTKLEDSAMYFCATLRDTGPYGYTFGSGTRLTVV.